This TCR beta chain was captured in a study of identical twins. One entry per CDR3 protein results from TCRdb running MiXCR on the 5' RACE reads. The sample holds hundreds of thousands of distinct CDR3 sequences, 5.5% to 6.5% seen once. Study results and limitations: Out-of-frame alpha sequences that twins shared showed excess low generation probability. In zero-insertion analyses, partial confounding could arise from invariant MAIT and iNKT cells. For cord blood, abundant beta clonotypes had fewer insertions, unlike memory repertoires, which showed none.

This clonotype was seen repeatedly, ten times or more. The antigen is not known. Trimming shortened V by 4 bases and J by 5 bases, and 11 bases separated the two germline ends. The CDR3 covers 14 residues. Per germline, CDR1 MNHEY and CDR2 SVGEGT. The receptor was isolated from a man younger than 30 in good health. The rearrangement uses TRBV6-2 or TRBV6-3 and TRBJ2-2; D is undetermined. Sequencing was carried out using naive T cells sorted from blood. The CDR3 loop is CASSSEWGTGELFF. In DNA, the CDR3 is TGTGCCAGCAGTTCAGAGTGGGGAACCGGGGAGCTGTTTTTT.